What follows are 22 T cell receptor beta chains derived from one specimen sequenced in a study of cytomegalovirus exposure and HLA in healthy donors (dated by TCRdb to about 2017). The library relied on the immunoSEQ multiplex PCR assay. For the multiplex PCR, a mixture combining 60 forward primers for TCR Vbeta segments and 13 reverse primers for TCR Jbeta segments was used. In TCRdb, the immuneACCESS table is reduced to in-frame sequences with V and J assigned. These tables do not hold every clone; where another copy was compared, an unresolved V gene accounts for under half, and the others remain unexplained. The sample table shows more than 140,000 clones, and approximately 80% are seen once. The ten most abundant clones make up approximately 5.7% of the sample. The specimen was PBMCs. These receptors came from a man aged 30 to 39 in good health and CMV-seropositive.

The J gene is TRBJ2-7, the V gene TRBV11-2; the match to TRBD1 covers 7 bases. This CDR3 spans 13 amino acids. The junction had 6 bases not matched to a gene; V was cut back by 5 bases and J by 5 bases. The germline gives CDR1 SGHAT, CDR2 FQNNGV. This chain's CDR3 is CASSLWDSDEQYF. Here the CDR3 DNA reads TGTGCCAGCAGCCTCTGGGACAGCGACGAGCAGTACTTC.

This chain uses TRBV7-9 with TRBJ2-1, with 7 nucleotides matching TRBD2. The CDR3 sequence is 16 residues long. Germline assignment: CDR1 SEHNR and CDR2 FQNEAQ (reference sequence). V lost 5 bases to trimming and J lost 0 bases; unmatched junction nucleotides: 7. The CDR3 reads CASSPPGGISYNEQFF. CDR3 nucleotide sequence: TGTGCCAGCAGCCCCCCGGGGGGAATCTCCTACAATGAGCAGTTCTTC.

This chain's CDR3 is CASSVWTRVEEKLFF. The CDR3 DNA follows: TGTGCCAGCAGTGTCTGGACACGAGTGGAAGAAAAACTGTTTTTT. This sequence joins TRBV25-1 and TRBJ1-4, with D tentatively TRBD1 (5 bases). The germline V and J ends were trimmed by 4 bases and 8 bases, with 17 bases remaining between them. Germline V gene lookup returns CDR1 MGHDK and CDR2 SYGVNS. The CDR3 totals 15 residues.

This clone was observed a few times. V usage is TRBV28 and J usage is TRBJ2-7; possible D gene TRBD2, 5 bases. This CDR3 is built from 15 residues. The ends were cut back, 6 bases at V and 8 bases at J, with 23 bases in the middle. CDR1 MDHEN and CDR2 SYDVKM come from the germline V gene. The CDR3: CASSPHTTQRSKQYF. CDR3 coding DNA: TGTGCCAGCAGCCCACATACGACCCAGCGGTCGAAGCAGTACTTC. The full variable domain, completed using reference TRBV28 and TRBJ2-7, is DVKVTQSSRYLVKRTGEKVFLECVQDMDHENMFWYRQDPGLGLRLIYFSYDVKMKEKGDIPEGYSVSREKKERFSLILESASTNQTSMYLCASSPHTTQRSKQYFGPGTRLTVT.

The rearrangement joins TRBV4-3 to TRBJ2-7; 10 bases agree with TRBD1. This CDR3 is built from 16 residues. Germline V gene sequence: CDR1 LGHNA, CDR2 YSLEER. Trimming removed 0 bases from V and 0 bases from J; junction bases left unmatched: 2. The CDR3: CASSQEGQGSSYEQYF. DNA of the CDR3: TGCGCCAGCAGCCAAGAGGGACAGGGGAGCTCCTACGAGCAGTACTTC.

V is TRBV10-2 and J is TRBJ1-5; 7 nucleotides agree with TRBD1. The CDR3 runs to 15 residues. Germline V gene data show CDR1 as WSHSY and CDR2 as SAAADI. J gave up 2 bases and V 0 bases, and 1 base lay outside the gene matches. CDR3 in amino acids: CASSESGTGNQPQHF. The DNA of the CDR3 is TGCGCCAGCAGTGAGTCGGGGACAGGCAATCAGCCCCAGCATTTT.

For the CDR3, the DNA is TGTGCCAGCAGTTCCTCAGGGGCGGGTACCGGGGAGCTGTTTTTT. This translates into CASSSSGAGTGELFF. The chain has TRBV27 and TRBJ2-2, with D tentatively TRBD1 (6 bases). The CDR3 consists of 15 residues. Germline V gene data show CDR1 as MNHEY and CDR2 as SMNVEV (reference sequence). Trimming took 4 bases from V and 5 from J, leaving 14 bases between them.

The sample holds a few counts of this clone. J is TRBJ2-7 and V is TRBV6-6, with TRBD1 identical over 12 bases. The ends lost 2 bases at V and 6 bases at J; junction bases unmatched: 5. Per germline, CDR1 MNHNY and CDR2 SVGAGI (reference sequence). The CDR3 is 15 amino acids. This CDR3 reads CASSYRGTGGIEQYF. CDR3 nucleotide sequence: TGTGCCAGCAGTTACCGCGGGACAGGGGGCATCGAGCAGTACTTC.

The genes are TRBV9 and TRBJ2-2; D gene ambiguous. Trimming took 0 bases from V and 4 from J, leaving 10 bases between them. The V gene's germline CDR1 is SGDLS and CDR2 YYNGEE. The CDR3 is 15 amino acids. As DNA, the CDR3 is TGTGCCAGCAGCGTAGGACTCAGCCCCACCGGGGAGCTGTTTTTT. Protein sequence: CASSVGLSPTGELFF.

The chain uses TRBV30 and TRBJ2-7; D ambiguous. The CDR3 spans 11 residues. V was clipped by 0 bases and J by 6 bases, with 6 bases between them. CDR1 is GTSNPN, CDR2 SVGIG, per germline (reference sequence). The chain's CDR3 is CAWSVLFEQYF. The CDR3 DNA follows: TGTGCCTGGAGTGTACTATTCGAGCAGTACTTC. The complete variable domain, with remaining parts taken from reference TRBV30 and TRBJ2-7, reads SQTIHQWPATLVQPVGSPLSLECTVEGTSNPNLYWYRQAAGRGLQLLFYSVGIGQISSEVPQNLSASRPQDRQFILSSKKLLLSDSGFYLCAWSVLFEQYFGPGTRLTVT.

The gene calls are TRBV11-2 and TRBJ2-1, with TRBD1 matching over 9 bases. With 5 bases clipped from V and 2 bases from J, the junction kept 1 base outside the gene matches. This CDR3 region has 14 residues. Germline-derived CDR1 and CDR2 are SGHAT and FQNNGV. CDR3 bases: TGTGCCAGCAGCGGGGACAGGGCCTACAATGAGCAGTTCTTC. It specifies CASSGDRAYNEQFF.

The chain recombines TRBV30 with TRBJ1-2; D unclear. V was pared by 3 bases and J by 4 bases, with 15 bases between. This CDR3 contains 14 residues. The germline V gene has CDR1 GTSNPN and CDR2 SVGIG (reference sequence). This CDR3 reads CAWRQPSLGYGYTF. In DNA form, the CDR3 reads TGTGCCTGGAGACAGCCGTCGCTCGGCTATGGCTACACCTTC.

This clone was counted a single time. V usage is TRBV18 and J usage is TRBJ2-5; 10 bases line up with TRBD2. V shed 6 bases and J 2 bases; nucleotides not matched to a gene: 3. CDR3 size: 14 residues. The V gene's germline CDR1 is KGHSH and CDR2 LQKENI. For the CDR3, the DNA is TGTGCCAGCTCTCCAGCGGGGGGGCAAGAGACCCAGTACTTC. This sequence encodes CASSPAGGQETQYF.

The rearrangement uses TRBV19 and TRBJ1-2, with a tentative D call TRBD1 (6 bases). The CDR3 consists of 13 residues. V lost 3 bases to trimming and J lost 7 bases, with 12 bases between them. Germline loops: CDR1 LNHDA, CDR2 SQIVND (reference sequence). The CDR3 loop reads CASSIGTLSGYTF. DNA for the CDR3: TGTGCCAGTAGTATCGGGACATTATCTGGCTACACCTTC. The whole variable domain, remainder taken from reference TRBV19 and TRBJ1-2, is DGGITQSPKYLFRKEGQNVTLSCEQNLNHDAMYWYRQDPGQGLRLIYYSQIVNDFQKGDIAEGYSVSREKKESFPLTVTSAQKNPTAFYLCASSIGTLSGYTFGSGTRLTVV.

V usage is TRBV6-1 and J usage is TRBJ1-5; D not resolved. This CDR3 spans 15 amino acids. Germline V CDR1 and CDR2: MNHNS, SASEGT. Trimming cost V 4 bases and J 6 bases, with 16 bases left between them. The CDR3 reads CASSVSPGWGQPQHF. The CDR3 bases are TGTGCCAGCAGTGTCTCACCGGGGTGGGGTCAGCCCCAGCATTTT.

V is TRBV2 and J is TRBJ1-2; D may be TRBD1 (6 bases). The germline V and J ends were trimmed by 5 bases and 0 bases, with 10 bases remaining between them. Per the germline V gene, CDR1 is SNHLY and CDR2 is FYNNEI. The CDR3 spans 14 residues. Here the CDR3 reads CASSSGTTNYGYTF. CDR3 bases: TGTGCCAGCAGTTCCGGGACAACTAACTATGGCTACACCTTC.

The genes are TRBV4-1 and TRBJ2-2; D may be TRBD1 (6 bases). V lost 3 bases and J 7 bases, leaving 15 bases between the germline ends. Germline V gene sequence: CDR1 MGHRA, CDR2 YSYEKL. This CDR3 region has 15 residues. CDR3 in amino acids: CASSHQDSRGGELFF. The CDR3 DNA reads TGCGCCAGCAGCCATCAGGACAGCCGGGGCGGGGAGCTGTTTTTT.

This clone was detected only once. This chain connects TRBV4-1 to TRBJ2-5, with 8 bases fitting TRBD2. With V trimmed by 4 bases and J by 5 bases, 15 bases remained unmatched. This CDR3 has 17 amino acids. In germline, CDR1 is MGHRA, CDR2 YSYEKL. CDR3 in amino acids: CASSLRGSGGPGETQYF. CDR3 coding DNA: TGCGCCAGCAGCCTCCGTGGGAGCGGGGGTCCGGGGGAGACCCAGTACTTC.

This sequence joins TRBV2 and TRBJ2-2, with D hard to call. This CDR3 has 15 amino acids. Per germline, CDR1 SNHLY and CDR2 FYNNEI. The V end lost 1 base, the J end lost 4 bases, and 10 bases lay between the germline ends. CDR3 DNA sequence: TGTGCCAGCAGTGAAGTGGTATCCGGCACCGGGGAGCTGTTTTTT. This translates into CASSEVVSGTGELFF.

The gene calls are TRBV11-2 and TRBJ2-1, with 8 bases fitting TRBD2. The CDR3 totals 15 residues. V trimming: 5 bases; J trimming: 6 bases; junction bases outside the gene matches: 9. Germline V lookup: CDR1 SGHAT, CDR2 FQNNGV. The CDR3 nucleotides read TGTGCCAGCAGCCTCGGGGGGGGCCGGGGCAATGAGCAGTTCTTC. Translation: CASSLGGGRGNEQFF.

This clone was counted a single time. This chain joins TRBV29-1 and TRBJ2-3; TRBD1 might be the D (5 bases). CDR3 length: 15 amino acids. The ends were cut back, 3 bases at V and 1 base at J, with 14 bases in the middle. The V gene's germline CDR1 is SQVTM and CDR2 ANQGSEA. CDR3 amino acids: CSVESGARGTDTQYF. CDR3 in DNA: TGCAGCGTTGAGTCAGGAGCCAGGGGCACAGATACGCAGTATTTT.

The CDR3 DNA sequence: TGTGCCAGCAGCCCCCGGGGGGATGAGCAGTTCTTC. This translates into CASSPRGDEQFF. This chain links TRBV7-9 with TRBJ2-1; 7 nucleotides match TRBD2. J was trimmed by 8 bases and V by 5 bases; bases with no gene match: 3. The CDR3 extends over 12 amino acids. CDR1 is SEHNR, CDR2 FQNEAQ, per germline (reference sequence).